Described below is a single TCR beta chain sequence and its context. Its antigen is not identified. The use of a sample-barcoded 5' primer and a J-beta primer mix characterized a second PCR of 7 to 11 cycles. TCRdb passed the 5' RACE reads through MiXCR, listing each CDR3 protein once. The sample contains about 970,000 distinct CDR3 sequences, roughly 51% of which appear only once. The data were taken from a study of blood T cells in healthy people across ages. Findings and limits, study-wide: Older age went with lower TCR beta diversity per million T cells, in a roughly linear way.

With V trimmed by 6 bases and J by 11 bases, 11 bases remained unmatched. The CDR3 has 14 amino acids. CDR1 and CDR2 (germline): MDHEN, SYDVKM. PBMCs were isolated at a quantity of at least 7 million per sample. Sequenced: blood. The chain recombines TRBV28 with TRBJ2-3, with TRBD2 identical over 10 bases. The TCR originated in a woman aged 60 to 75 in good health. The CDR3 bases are TGTGCCAGCAGAAGGACTAGCGGAGGTCCGAGGCAGTATTTT. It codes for CASRRTSGGPRQYF.